This TCR beta chain was obtained from a study of T cell responses to AZD1222 COVID-19 vaccine. Overall study results and limits: Two AZD1222 administrations were followed by greater Spike-specific TCR breadth and depth. Donors were mostly white British, more females; clonal diversity possibly underestimated. At baseline, just 6 or 7 AZD1222 recipients tested seropositive.

CDR1 SGHVS and CDR2 FQNEAQ come from the germline V gene. The CDR3 covers 15 residues. V shed 1 base, J shed 4 bases, and the junction held 3 bases outside the gene matches. Assay used: immunoSEQ multiplex PCR; TCRdb lists only in-frame clones, some missing. The data hold 120,000 or so clones, with about nine tenths observed a single time. Points on this clone: Its specificity is not known.

This chain links TRBV7-8 with TRBJ2-7; TRBD2 matches at 11 bases. The sequence was obtained from an adult in good health. Sequences were derived from peripheral blood, sampled on day 0 of AZD1222 vaccination. The CDR3 spells CASSLVAGGIYEQYF. Here the CDR3 DNA reads TGTGCCAGCAGCTTAGTAGCGGGAGGGATTTACGAGCAGTACTTC.